What follows are 31 T cell receptor beta chains derived from one specimen sequenced in a study of vaccination and CD4 T cells after COVID-19. Which antigens these TCRs recognize remains unknown. An Oncomine TCR Beta short-read assay was used to sequence the DNA from cultured CD4+ T cells. In TCRdb, the PCR reads were re-called with MiXCR into one record per CDR3 protein. This table has around 15,000 distinct CDR3 sequences, 55% appearing once. Treatment reported: roughly 11-day PBMC culture with coronavirus spike peptide pools or control peptides (ViraFEST assay). Specimen: CD4+ T cells from blood, cultured in vitro. The receptor source for this set is a human donor who had recovered from COVID-19.

This clonotype was seen only a few times. This chain joins TRBV27 and TRBJ2-7; 8 bases align to TRBD2. Losses at the gene ends were 4 bases for V and 3 bases for J; bases not matched to a gene: 14. The CDR3 is 17 amino acids. Looked up from germline, CDR1 is MNHEY and CDR2 is SMNVEV (reference sequence). CDR3: CASSSLGSERENYEQYF. The CDR3 bases are TGTGCCAGCAGTTCTCTGGGCTCGGAGCGGGAGAACTACGAGCAGTACTTC.

The genes are TRBV28 and TRBJ1-2; D may be TRBD1 (6 bases). CDR3 length equals 14 residues. V lost 4 bases and J 3 bases, leaving 12 bases between the germline ends. CDR1 MDHEN and CDR2 SYDVKM come from the germline V gene. The CDR3 protein is CASSSIRGDYGYTF. The CDR3 DNA reads TGTGCCAGCAGTTCTATCAGGGGAGACTATGGCTACACCTTC.

In this sample, this clonotype turned up a few times. This chain links TRBV27 with TRBJ2-5; D might be TRBD1 (6 bases). Trimming shortened V by 6 bases and J by 0 bases, and 17 bases separated the two germline ends. This CDR3 spans 16 amino acids. Germline assignment: CDR1 MNHEY and CDR2 SMNVEV (reference sequence). The CDR3 nucleotides read TGTGCCAGCAGACGAGGACAGACTCAGTACCAAGAGACCCAGTACTTC. It specifies CASRRGQTQYQETQYF.

The CDR3 spells CSAPEFTSGELFF. The CDR3 DNA reads TGCAGTGCTCCAGAATTCACTTCCGGGGAGCTGTTTTTT. The chain is built from TRBV20-1 and TRBJ2-2, with D unclear. The CDR3 covers 13 residues. Germline V lookup: CDR1 DFQATT, CDR2 SNEGSKA (reference sequence). V was trimmed by 5 bases and J by 6 bases, leaving 13 bases between them.

V gene TRBV19 combines with J gene TRBJ1-5; D unresolved. This CDR3 has 14 amino acids. V gave up 3 bases and J gave up 2 bases, with 8 bases separating them. CDR1 is LNHDA and CDR2 is SQIVND in the germline V gene (reference sequence). CDR3 protein: CASSIGRGNQPQHF. In DNA, the CDR3 is TGTGCCAGTAGTATTGGCCGAGGCAATCAGCCCCAGCATTTT.

This chain connects TRBV5-4 to TRBJ1-5; weak D call: TRBD1 (5 bases). The length of the CDR3 is 15 residues. V dropped 0 bases and J dropped 1 base, with 8 bases sitting between them. Looked up from germline, CDR1 is SGHNT and CDR2 is YYREEE (reference sequence). CDR3 loop: CASSLGRESNQPQHF. DNA of the CDR3: TGTGCCAGCAGCTTGGGCAGGGAAAGCAATCAGCCCCAGCATTTT.

The chain couples TRBV30 to TRBJ1-6; weak D call: TRBD1 (5 bases). V was cut by 1 base and J by 10 bases, with 8 bases left in between. Germline CDR1 and CDR2: GTSNPN and SVGIG (reference sequence). This CDR3 comprises 12 residues. CDR3 coding DNA: TGTGCCTGGAGTGGCCCAGGGTCACCCCTCCACTTT. The encoded protein is CAWSGPGSPLHF.

The chain carries TRBV27 and TRBJ2-1; unclear D gene. Per germline, CDR1 MNHEY and CDR2 SMNVEV (reference sequence). The germline V and J ends were trimmed by 7 bases and 8 bases, with 15 bases remaining between them. The CDR3 has 13 amino acids. The CDR3 DNA follows: TGTGCCAGCACCCCTCTCGAGAGCCATGAGCAGTTCTTC. It specifies CASTPLESHEQFF.

Only one count was recorded for this clonotype. J is TRBJ2-7 and V is TRBV19; TRBD1 matches at 8 bases. The junction had 11 bases not matched to a gene; V was cut back by 6 bases and J by 1 base. The length of the CDR3 is 16 residues. Germline CDR1 and CDR2: LNHDA and SQIVND (reference sequence). This CDR3 reads CASSPRGDRGSYEQYF. The CDR3 nucleotides are TGTGCCAGTAGCCCAAGGGGAGACAGGGGTTCCTACGAGCAGTACTTC.

The chain combines TRBV24-1 with TRBJ2-6; no definite D call. Germline V gives CDR1 KGHDR, CDR2 SFDVKD. CDR3 length: 15 amino acids. V was shortened by 3 bases and J by 0 bases, with 5 bases between the two germline ends. The CDR3 DNA follows: TGTGCCACCAGTGATGCTAGCTCTGGGGCCAACGTCCTGACTTTC. Translating it yields CATSDASSGANVLTF.

V usage is TRBV24-1 and J usage is TRBJ2-3, with 9 bases lining up with TRBD2. The CDR3 sequence is 19 residues long. Germline V lookup: CDR1 KGHDR, CDR2 SFDVKD. Trimming at V came to 5 bases and at J to 2 bases, leaving 16 bases not matched to a gene. The CDR3 nucleotides read TGTGCCACCAGTGGCCCTACTAGCGGGCGAGGGACCCACACAGATACGCAGTATTTT. Translating it yields CATSGPTSGRGTHTDTQYF.

The V and J genes are TRBV7-2 and TRBJ1-1, with D possibly TRBD1 on 6 matching bases. Germline lookup yields CDR1 SGHTA and CDR2 FQGNSA. V was clipped by 5 bases and J by 3 bases, with 7 bases between them. CDR3 length: 12 residues. The CDR3 bases are TGTGCCAGCAGCAAGGGGGACACTGAAGCTTTCTTT. It encodes CASSKGDTEAFF.

This chain links TRBV7-3 with TRBJ1-1; D is uncertain. This CDR3 region has 13 residues. V was pared by 2 bases and J by 1 base, with 5 bases between. Germline V gene sequence: CDR1 SGHTA, CDR2 FQGTGA. The CDR3 nucleotides are TGTGCCAGCAGCTTAGCCGAGAACACTGAAGCTTTCTTT. Amino acid sequence: CASSLAENTEAFF. Looking up the rest from reference TRBV7-3 and TRBJ1-1 gives the full variable domain: GAGVSQTPSNKVTEKGKYVELRCDPISGHTALYWYRQSLGQGPEFLIYFQGTGAADDSGLPNDRFFAVRPEGSVSTLKIQRTERGDSAVYLCASSLAENTEAFFGQGTRLTVV.

This rearrangement joins TRBV6-1 to TRBJ1-4; D is unclear. In germline, CDR1 is MNHNS, CDR2 SASEGT. V was trimmed by 6 bases and J by 4 bases, leaving 15 bases between them. The CDR3 spans 15 residues. The CDR3 loop reads CASRPPGSYNEKLFF. The DNA for the CDR3 is TGTGCCAGCAGGCCCCCGGGATCGTATAATGAAAAACTGTTTTTT.

The chain employs TRBV7-9 and TRBJ1-1; D not resolved. V was clipped by 3 bases and J by 7 bases, with 15 bases between them. In germline, CDR1 is SEHNR, CDR2 FQNEAQ (reference sequence). The CDR3 loop spans 14 amino acids. In nucleotides, the CDR3 is TGTGCCAGCAGCTTTGGTTTAGAACCTTTTGAAGCTTTCTTT. This gives the protein CASSFGLEPFEAFF.

In this sample, this clonotype turned up a few times. The CDR3 loop is CASSLVTGELFF. The CDR3 DNA is TGTGCCAGCAGTCTAGTCACCGGGGAGCTGTTTTTT. The genes are TRBV11-2 and TRBJ2-2; D is unclear. Germline CDR1 and CDR2: SGHAT and FQNNGV. V was clipped by 6 bases and J by 4 bases, with 6 bases between them. CDR3 length: 12 amino acids.

The chain is built from TRBV30 and TRBJ2-2; D ambiguous. Germline-derived CDR1 and CDR2 are GTSNPN and SVGIG (reference sequence). The V end lost 3 bases, the J end lost 7 bases, and 6 bases lay between the germline ends. The CDR3 spans 11 residues. As DNA, the CDR3 is TGTGCCTGGAGATTGAACGGGGAGCTGTTTTTT. It yields the protein CAWRLNGELFF.

The chain combines TRBV9 with TRBJ1-2; tentative D call: TRBD1 (5 bases). Germline V CDR1 and CDR2: SGDLS, YYNGEE. CDR3 length: 14 residues. Trimming cost V 5 bases and J 8 bases, with 19 bases left between them. The CDR3 DNA follows: TGTGCCAGCAGAGCCCCGGGACGGGCCGCCGGCTACACCTTC. It yields the protein CASRAPGRAAGYTF.

This clonotype was seen a few times. The V gene is TRBV20-1, the J gene TRBJ1-5; 8 bases map to TRBD1. The CDR3 consists of 15 residues. Per the germline V gene, CDR1 is DFQATT and CDR2 is SNEGSKA (reference sequence). With V trimmed by 6 bases and J by 5 bases, 12 bases remained unmatched. This CDR3 is CSALVDRGNHQPQHF. CDR3 DNA: TGCAGTGCCCTTGTAGACAGGGGAAACCATCAGCCCCAGCATTTT.

This clonotype was seen just once. This chain uses TRBV6-1 with TRBJ2-5, with D hard to call. From germline, CDR1 is MNHNS and CDR2 SASEGT. The CDR3 spans 10 residues. V shed 11 bases and J shed 2 bases, with 6 bases lying between them. The CDR3 here is CALDQETQYF. CDR3 in DNA: TGTGCCCTGGATCAAGAGACCCAGTACTTC.

The chain employs TRBV20-1 and TRBJ1-1, with TRBD1 as a possible D gene (5 bases). V was shortened by 5 bases and J by 1 base, with 17 bases between the two germline ends. The CDR3 is made up of 15 amino acids. Germline V gene data show CDR1 as DFQATT and CDR2 as SNEGSKA (reference sequence). In nucleotides, the CDR3 is TGCAGTGCTCCCCATGGGGGGAGGGGGAACACTGAAGCTTTCTTT. Translating it yields CSAPHGGRGNTEAFF.

Only a few counts were recorded for this clonotype. The J gene is TRBJ2-3, the V gene TRBV15; 8 positions agree with TRBD1. Germline-derived CDR1 and CDR2 are LNHNV and YYDKDF (reference sequence). The CDR3 runs to 16 residues. V lost 1 base to trimming and J lost 4 bases; unmatched junction nucleotides: 7. CDR3 sequence: CATSRGVDRAADTQYF. For the CDR3, the DNA is TGTGCCACCAGCAGAGGCGTGGACAGGGCAGCAGATACGCAGTATTTT. Variable domain in full (rest from reference TRBV15 and TRBJ2-3): DAMVIQNPRYQVTQFGKPVTLSCSQTLNHNVMYWYQQKSSQAPKLLFHYYDKDFNNEADTPDNFQSRRPNTSFCFLDIRSPGLGDTAMYLCATSRGVDRAADTQYFGPGTRLTVL.

Comments on this clonotype: A read error may account for a junction end that differs from germline. This chain uses TRBV27 with TRBJ2-1; 12 bases line up with TRBD2. This CDR3 is 14 amino acids long. Germline V gives CDR1 MNHEY, CDR2 SMNVEV (reference sequence). Here the CDR3 reads CASSLRLAGGPGVF. The CDR3 DNA sequence: TGTGCCAGCAGTTTACGGCTAGCGGGAGGGCCAGGGGTCTTC.

This clonotype was observed a single time. The V gene is TRBV20-1, the J gene TRBJ1-3, with D tentatively TRBD1 (6 bases). CDR1 is DFQATT and CDR2 is SNEGSKA in the germline V gene (reference sequence). V was pared by 0 bases and J by 7 bases, with 13 bases between. The CDR3 length is 14 residues. Here the CDR3 DNA reads TGCAGTGCTAGAGAAACGGGACAAGGGAACACCATATATTTT. It codes for CSARETGQGNTIYF.

This clonotype turned up a few times. For the CDR3, the DNA is TGTGCCAGTAGGACCCGGGGAACCCATGGCTACACCTTC. Translation gives CASRTRGTHGYTF. The V gene is TRBV19, the J gene TRBJ1-2; D not resolved. Trimming removed 6 bases from V and 6 bases from J, with 14 bases in between. The CDR3 has 13 residues. From germline, CDR1 is LNHDA and CDR2 SQIVND (reference sequence). Full variable domain (missing parts from reference TRBV19 and TRBJ1-2): DGGITQSPKYLFRKEGQNVTLSCEQNLNHDAMYWYRQDPGQGLRLIYYSQIVNDFQKGDIAEGYSVSREKKESFPLTVTSAQKNPTAFYLCASRTRGTHGYTFGSGTRLTVV.

The rearrangement uses TRBV5-8 and TRBJ2-3, with D perhaps matching TRBD1 or TRBD2 (5 bases each). This CDR3 spans 16 amino acids. Looked up from germline, CDR1 is SGHTS and CDR2 is YDEGEE. Trimming shortened V by 0 bases and J by 0 bases, and 11 bases separated the two germline ends. Here the CDR3 DNA reads TGTGCCAGCAGCTTGGTGGGGGACGCTAGCACAGATACGCAGTATTTT. Encoded protein: CASSLVGDASTDTQYF.

The chain links TRBV4-2 to TRBJ1-1, with D maybe TRBD1 (6 bases). The V gene lost 1 base and the J gene lost 0 bases, with 9 bases spanning the gap. This CDR3 region has 15 residues. Germline CDR1 LGHNA, CDR2 YNFKEQ. The CDR3, as DNA: TGTGCCAGCAGCCAAGGGGGGGCCATGAACACTGAAGCTTTCTTT. As protein: CASSQGGAMNTEAFF.

The chain links TRBV7-9 to TRBJ2-2, with D possibly matching TRBD1 (5 bases). The CDR3 has 16 amino acids. The V gene lost 5 bases and the J gene lost 3 bases, with 16 bases spanning the gap. Germline CDR1 is SEHNR and CDR2 is FQNEAQ (reference sequence). DNA for the CDR3: TGTGCCAGCAGCCCTAACCGCGACAGCGACACCGGGGAGCTGTTTTTT. As protein: CASSPNRDSDTGELFF.

This chain joins TRBV10-1 and TRBJ2-1, with D perhaps TRBD2 (7 bases). The V gene's germline CDR1 is WNHNN and CDR2 SYGVQD (reference sequence). CDR3 length equals 15 residues. Trimming pared 3 bases from V and 5 bases from J, leaving 14 bases between. The CDR3: CASSDHRAGDNEQFF. The CDR3 DNA reads TGCGCCAGCAGTGACCACAGGGCGGGGGACAATGAGCAGTTCTTC.

This clonotype appeared a few times. The chain uses TRBV19 and TRBJ2-2; D gene uncertain. The CDR3 has 15 residues. V lost 3 bases, J lost 0 bases, and 8 bases lay in between. CDR1 is LNHDA and CDR2 is SQIVND in the germline V gene (reference sequence). The DNA of the CDR3 is TGTGCCAGTAGTATCTCCGGTACGAACACCGGGGAGCTGTTTTTT. The encoded protein is CASSISGTNTGELFF.

The chain couples TRBV5-4 to TRBJ2-3, with D perhaps matching TRBD1 (6 bases). Germline CDR1 and CDR2: SGHNT and YYREEE (reference sequence). V was cut by 0 bases and J by 5 bases, with 13 bases left in between. The CDR3 contains 15 residues. The CDR3 DNA is TGTGCCAGCAGCTTGGTGTCAGGGGTCGAAGATACGCAGTATTTT. Encoded protein: CASSLVSGVEDTQYF.